Listed below are T cell receptor beta chains from one sample, sequenced in a study of blood T cell repertoires in COVID-19. The method was immunoSEQ multiplex PCR; TCRdb's version includes in-frame clones alone and lacks a portion of them. The sample includes around 250,000 clones, more than 70% of them seen just once. The specimen was peripheral blood. These receptor sequences come from a woman of 80 years or more with COVID-19, enrolled during active disease. Both conserved end residues are part of each CDR3. The D gene is left open where the match is weak. Some rows have no size entry. The others give once, few or many, or a class for an expanded clone.

len,v_gene,abundance,j_gene,d_gene,CDR3aa,CDR3nt
14,TRBV2,.,TRBJ1-2,.,CASMRDITNYGYTF,TGTGCCAGCATGAGGGACATCACTAACTATGGCTACACCTTC
13,TRBV18,.,TRBJ1-5,.,CASSPPAGDPQHF,TGTGCCAGCTCACCACCTGCAGGGGATCCCCAGCATTTT
15,TRBV5-1,.,TRBJ1-3,.,CASSSGWLSGNTIYF,TGCGCCAGCAGCTCAGGATGGTTATCTGGAAACACCATATATTTT
19,TRBV6-2/TRBV6-3,once,TRBJ2-3,TRBD2,CASSYEWSGGARGTDTQYF,TGTGCCAGCAGTTACGAGTGGAGCGGGGGGGCCCGGGGAACAGATACGCAGTATTTT
15,TRBV7-5,.,TRBJ1-6,.,CVRSLGLQDNSPLHF,TGTGTCAGAAGCTTAGGTTTACAGGATAATTCACCCCTCCACTTT
16,TRBV2,.,TRBJ1-5,.,CASSVDGSGRNQPQHF,TGTGCCAGCAGTGTGGATGGATCAGGGCGCAATCAGCCCCAGCATTTT
13,TRBV19,.,TRBJ2-7,.,CASSIDFAYEQYF,TGTGCCAGTAGTATAGACTTTGCCTACGAGCAGTACTTC
16,TRBV29-1,.,TRBJ1-3,TRBD1,CSAPGTGAPSGNTIYF,TGCAGCGCGCCCGGGACAGGGGCCCCCTCTGGAAACACCATATATTTT
12,TRBV7-2,.,TRBJ1-2,.,CASSPQGYGYTF,TGTGCCAGCAGCCCACAGGGTTATGGCTACACCTTC
13,TRBV3-1/TRBV3-2,once,TRBJ2-5,.,CASSLTGYETQYF,TGTGCCAGCAGCCTTACAGGGTACGAGACCCAGTACTTC
14,TRBV3-1/TRBV3-2,.,TRBJ1-1,.,CASSQTGMATEAFF,TGTGCCAGCAGCCAAACAGGGATGGCCACTGAAGCTTTCTTT
15,TRBV6-5,.,TRBJ2-5,TRBD2,CASSYGGAGVETQYF,TGTGCCAGCAGTTATGGGGGAGCGGGGGTAGAGACCCAGTACTTC
15,TRBV5-8,.,TRBJ2-5,.,CASSLAETSSETQYF,TGTGCCAGCAGCTTGGCGGAGACTAGTTCAGAGACCCAGTACTTC
15,TRBV6-1,.,TRBJ1-1,.,CASSDWALGNTEAFF,TGTGCCAGCAGTGATTGGGCCTTAGGAAACACTGAAGCTTTCTTT
13,TRBV30,.,TRBJ1-1,TRBD1,CAWSSGQGASAFF,TGTGCCTGGAGTTCGGGACAGGGGGCTTCAGCTTTCTTT
14,TRBV27,once,TRBJ1-5,TRBD1,CASSIDRVGQPQHF,TGTGCCAGCAGTATTGACAGGGTCGGACAGCCCCAGCATTTT
15,TRBV4-2,.,TRBJ1-5,TRBD1,CASSLFTGENQPQHF,TGTGCCAGCAGCCTTTTTACAGGGGAGAATCAGCCCCAGCATTTT
19,TRBV3-1/TRBV3-2,.,TRBJ1-3,.,CASSPGGGGTFGSGNTIYF,TGTGCCAGCAGCCCCGGAGGGGGAGGGACGTTTGGATCTGGAAACACCATATATTTT
14,TRBV6-4,.,TRBJ1-1,TRBD1,CASSDQGANTEAFF,TGTGCCAGCAGCGACCAGGGGGCGAACACTGAAGCTTTCTTT
15,TRBV5-1,.,TRBJ1-1,.,CASSPTNGGGTEAFF,TGCGCCAGCAGCCCTACTAACGGGGGTGGGACTGAAGCTTTCTTT
13,TRBV6-5,.,TRBJ2-1,.,CASSYPPTEEQFF,TGTGCCAGCAGTTACCCGCCAACCGAGGAGCAGTTCTTC
16,TRBV5-1,once,TRBJ2-2,TRBD1,CASSLYGQGNTGELFF,TGCGCCAGCAGCTTGTACGGACAGGGCAACACCGGGGAGCTGTTTTTT
14,TRBV7-2,.,TRBJ1-1,.,CASSLHQMNTEAFF,TGTGCCAGCAGCTTACACCAGATGAACACTGAAGCTTTCTTT
15,TRBV19,.,TRBJ2-5,TRBD2,CASKTSGGAGETQYF,TGTGCCAGTAAGACTAGCGGGGGGGCCGGTGAGACCCAGTACTTC
15,TRBV15,.,TRBJ1-5,.,CATSFAGGSNQPQHF,TGTGCCACCAGCTTCGCCGGAGGAAGCAATCAGCCCCAGCATTTT
15,TRBV6-1,once,TRBJ1-2,TRBD1,CASSEFRQGGYGYTF,TGTGCCAGCAGTGAATTTAGACAGGGAGGTTATGGCTACACCTTC
19,TRBV3-1/TRBV3-2,.,TRBJ2-3,TRBD2,CASSSRTSGTYNRTDTQYF,TGTGCCAGCAGCTCCCGGACTAGCGGGACGTACAATCGCACAGATACGCAGTATTTT
14,TRBV5-5,.,TRBJ1-1,.,CASSRVTANTEAFF,TGTGCCAGCAGCAGAGTGACAGCGAACACTGAAGCTTTCTTT
11,TRBV7-2,.,TRBJ2-3,.,CASSPVDTQYF,TGTGCCAGCAGCCCCGTAGATACGCAGTATTTT
16,TRBV6-2/TRBV6-3,.,TRBJ1-5,TRBD1,CASSYRTGHSNQPQHF,TGTGCCAGCAGTTATCGGACAGGGCATAGCAATCAGCCCCAGCATTTT
15,TRBV7-2,.,TRBJ1-1,.,CASSLLQVKDTEAFF,TGTGCCAGCAGCCTATTACAGGTTAAAGACACTGAAGCTTTCTTT
19,TRBV7-2,.,TRBJ2-1,.,CASSLSGGGAQISYNEQFF,TGTGCCAGCAGCTTATCGGGCGGGGGCGCTCAAATTTCCTACAATGAGCAGTTCTTC
14,TRBV7-9,.,TRBJ1-1,TRBD1,CASSLGTENTEAFF,TGTGCCAGCAGCTTGGGGACAGAGAACACTGAAGCTTTCTTT
15,TRBV28,.,TRBJ2-7,TRBD1,CASRPWGTGSYEQYF,TGTGCCAGCAGACCTTGGGGGACAGGGTCCTACGAGCAGTACTTC
17,TRBV5-1,.,TRBJ2-1,TRBD2,CASSRSAGTSGANEQFF,TGCGCCAGCAGCCGCTCTGCCGGGACTAGCGGGGCGAATGAGCAGTTCTTC
15,TRBV5-1,.,TRBJ2-1,TRBD2,CASSLAGGDYNEQFF,TGCGCCAGCAGTTTAGCGGGGGGTGATTACAATGAGCAGTTCTTC
14,TRBV2,.,TRBJ2-1,TRBD1,CASREQGAYNEQFF,TGTGCCAGCAGGGAACAGGGGGCCTACAATGAGCAGTTCTTC
11,TRBV6-5,.,TRBJ1-5,.,CASSYDQPQHF,TGTGCCAGCTCCTATGATCAGCCCCAGCATTTT
16,TRBV3-1/TRBV3-2,.,TRBJ1-5,.,CASSQSERGNNQPQHF,TGTGCCAGCAGCCAATCGGAGAGGGGGAACAATCAGCCCCAGCATTTT
13,TRBV11-2,once,TRBJ1-1,.,CASNPGSNTEAFF,TGTGCCAGCAACCCGGGGTCGAACACTGAAGCTTTCTTT
19,TRBV7-2,few,TRBJ2-2,TRBD1,CASSLAGTGSTPNTGELFF,TGTGCCAGCAGCTTAGCTGGGACAGGATCCACCCCGAACACCGGGGAGCTGTTTTTT
17,TRBV6-2/TRBV6-3,.,TRBJ1-4,TRBD1,CASSYSPNRGSRYAPFF,TGTGCCAGCAGTTACTCTCCTAACAGGGGGAGTAGATATGCGCCGTTTTTT
13,TRBV15,.,TRBJ2-7,.,CATSRDIGDEQYF,TGTGCCACCAGCAGAGATATAGGGGACGAGCAGTACTTC
13,TRBV12-3/TRBV12-4,.,TRBJ1-6,.,CASSLSSYSPLHF,TGTGCCAGCAGTTTGAGTTCCTATTCACCCCTCCACTTT
15,TRBV10-3,.,TRBJ2-3,TRBD2,CATTPRGGITDTQYF,TGTGCCACCACACCGCGGGGGGGCATAACAGATACGCAGTATTTT
15,TRBV6-5,.,TRBJ1-2,.,CATLGGAVPFYGYTF,TGTGCCACCTTGGGGGGAGCCGTCCCCTTTTATGGCTACACCTTC
13,TRBV5-1,.,TRBJ2-5,TRBD1,CASSPGQQETQYF,TGCGCCAGCAGCCCGGGACAGCAAGAGACCCAGTACTTC
14,TRBV5-1,.,TRBJ2-5,TRBD1,CATQGDRVPAPLYF,TGCGCCACCCAAGGGGACAGGGTCCCGGCCCCACTGTACTTC
14,TRBV10-2,once,TRBJ2-4,TRBD2,CASSEAGQRNIQYF,TGCGCCAGCAGTGAAGCGGGGCAGAGAAACATTCAGTACTTC
18,TRBV27,.,TRBJ2-2,.,CASSSRPPPGSNTGELFF,TGTGCCAGCAGTTCTCGCCCCCCTCCAGGGTCGAACACCGGGGAGCTGTTTTTT
16,TRBV19,.,TRBJ1-1,.,CASNTLEGRMNTEAFF,TGTGCCAGTAATACCCTCGAGGGCAGAATGAACACTGAAGCTTTCTTT
16,TRBV19,.,TRBJ1-1,TRBD1,CASSPPDRTFNTEAFF,TGTGCCAGTAGTCCCCCGGACAGGACTTTTAACACTGAAGCTTTCTTT
12,TRBV29-1,.,TRBJ1-5,TRBD1,CSARQGDQPQHF,TGCAGCGCCCGACAGGGCGATCAGCCCCAGCATTTT
15,TRBV6-4,.,TRBJ2-2,TRBD1,CASRPGTANTGELFF,TGTGCCAGCAGACCCGGGACAGCGAACACCGGGGAGCTGTTTTTT
21,TRBV21-1,.,TRBJ2-5,.,CASSKVGALGSSGGALETQYF,TGTGCCAGCAGCAAAGTAGGGGCCTTAGGGAGTAGCGGGGGGGCCCTAGAGACCCAGTACTTC
12,TRBV28,.,TRBJ1-1,TRBD1,CASNLQGYQAFF,TGTGCCAGCAACCTACAGGGGTATCAAGCTTTCTTT
15,TRBV5-4,once,TRBJ2-5,.,CASSLDQGGGETQYF,TGTGCCAGCAGCTTGGATCAAGGGGGGGGTGAGACCCAGTACTTC
12,TRBV12-3/TRBV12-4,few,TRBJ1-1,.,CASREGNTEAFF,TGTGCCAGCAGGGAGGGGAACACTGAAGCTTTCTTT
15,TRBV7-3,.,TRBJ1-2,.,CASSPTGPDNYGYTF,TGTGCCAGCAGCCCTACAGGTCCAGACAACTATGGCTACACCTTC